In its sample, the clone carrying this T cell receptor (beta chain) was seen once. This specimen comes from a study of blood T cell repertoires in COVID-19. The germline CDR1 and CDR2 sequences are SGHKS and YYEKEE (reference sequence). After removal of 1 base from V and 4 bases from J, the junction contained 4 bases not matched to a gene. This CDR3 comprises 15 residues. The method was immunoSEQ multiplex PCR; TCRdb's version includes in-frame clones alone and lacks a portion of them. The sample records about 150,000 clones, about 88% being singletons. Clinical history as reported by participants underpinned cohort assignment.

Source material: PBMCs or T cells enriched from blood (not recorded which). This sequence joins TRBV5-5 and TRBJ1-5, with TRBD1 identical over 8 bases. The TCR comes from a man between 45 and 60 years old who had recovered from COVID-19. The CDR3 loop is CASSLLQGVNQPQHF. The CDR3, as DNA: TGTGCCAGCAGCTTGCTACAGGGGGTAAATCAGCCCCAGCATTTT. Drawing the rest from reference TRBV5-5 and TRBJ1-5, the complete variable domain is DAGVTQSPTHLIKTRGQQVTLRCSPISGHKSVSWYQQVLGQGPQFIFQYYEKEERGRGNFPDRFSARQFPNYSSELNVNALLLGDSALYLCASSLLQGVNQPQHFGDGTRLSIL.